The 29 T cell receptor beta chains below were found in one sample sequenced in a study of blood T cell repertoires in COVID-19. Method: immunoSEQ multiplex PCR; TCRdb's copy keeps in-frame clones and lacks some. This sample has 120,000 to 150,000 clones; nearly 85% occur once, and the top ten carry 3.5% to 5%. Sequenced input: PBMCs or T cells enriched from blood (not recorded which). The receptors derive from a man between 45 and 60 years old in a cohort exposed to, infected with or recovered from COVID-19 (not recorded which).

As DNA, the CDR3 is TGTGCCAGCAGTTTAATTTTCACTCAGGGGGTCCATGAGCAGTTCTTC. This translates into CASSLIFTQGVHEQFF. The genes are TRBV27 and TRBJ2-1; 7 bases are a match to TRBD1. With V trimmed by 2 bases and J by 8 bases, 12 bases remained unmatched. The CDR3 has 16 residues. Germline V CDR1 and CDR2: MNHEY, SMNVEV (reference sequence).

The chain employs TRBV28 and TRBJ1-2; possible D gene TRBD1, 6 bases. The V gene's germline CDR1 is MDHEN and CDR2 SYDVKM. The CDR3 is 13 amino acids. V gave up 3 bases and J gave up 6 bases, with 11 bases separating them. CDR3 protein: CASSFQGWDGYTF. In nucleotides, the CDR3 is TGTGCCAGCAGTTTCCAGGGGTGGGATGGCTACACCTTC.

The rearrangement joins TRBV6-1 to TRBJ1-4, with no clear D. Germline V lookup: CDR1 MNHNS, CDR2 SASEGT. Trimming took 1 base from V and 0 from J, leaving 12 bases between them. The CDR3 extends over 17 amino acids. Written as DNA, the CDR3 is TGTGCCAGCAGTGAAGAGGCGGTGCCCGCAACTAATGAAAAACTGTTTTTT. Translation gives CASSEEAVPATNEKLFF.

The V call is TRBV5-5, the J call TRBJ2-7, with D possibly being TRBD1 (5 bases). CDR1 SGHKS and CDR2 YYEKEE come from the germline V gene (reference sequence). The CDR3 spans 13 residues. V shed 4 bases and J shed 5 bases, with 13 bases lying between them. The CDR3 nucleotides read TGTGCCAGCAGCCTCCAGGGTCCCAACGAGCAGTACTTC. Translated: CASSLQGPNEQYF.

The chain uses TRBV10-2 and TRBJ2-7, with TRBD1 identical over 12 bases. This CDR3 comprises 18 residues. Germline CDR1 reads WSHSY; CDR2 reads SAAADI. Germline trimming cut 2 bases from V and 7 bases from J; bases unmatched to any gene: 15. The CDR3 loop reads CASSEPGAPGQGAGEQYF. CDR3 bases: TGCGCCAGCAGTGAGCCCGGTGCCCCGGGACAGGGGGCTGGTGAGCAGTACTTC.

The rearrangement uses TRBV29-1 and TRBJ1-2; perhaps TRBD1 as D (6 bases). Per the germline V gene, CDR1 is SQVTM and CDR2 is ANQGSEA. This CDR3 is built from 16 residues. V lost 2 bases to trimming and J lost 5 bases, with 21 bases between them. This CDR3 is CSVELQGIGRGYGYTF. The CDR3 DNA reads as TGCAGCGTTGAACTACAGGGAATTGGAAGAGGGTATGGCTACACCTTC.

The chain couples TRBV2 to TRBJ1-1; D perhaps matches TRBD1 (6 bases). Germline CDR1 SNHLY, CDR2 FYNNEI. The ends were cut back, 7 bases at V and 4 bases at J, with 10 bases in the middle. The CDR3 consists of 12 residues. CDR3 sequence: CASTPGVTEAFF. The CDR3 region has the DNA TGTGCCAGCACCCCAGGGGTCACTGAAGCTTTCTTT.

The rearrangement links TRBV23-1 to TRBJ2-7; D not resolved. TRBV23-1 counts as an open reading frame of uncertain function. The CDR3 runs 12 residues. V lost 4 bases and J lost 6, with 10 bases in between. CDR3 nucleotides: TGCGCCAGCAGTCTCCCCTCTCGCGAGCAGTACTTC. Translation gives CASSLPSREQYF.

The V gene is TRBV12-3 or TRBV12-4, the J gene TRBJ1-6, with unresolved D. The CDR3 length is 12 residues. Trimming pared 6 bases from V and 10 bases from J, leaving 10 bases between. CDR3 loop: CASSLPGSPLHF. The CDR3 DNA reads TGTGCCAGCAGCCTTCCCGGGTCACCCCTCCACTTT.

The rearrangement uses TRBV7-2 and TRBJ2-5; unclear D gene. Germline CDR1 and CDR2: SGHTA and FQGNSA. V was trimmed by 3 bases and J by 5 bases, leaving 13 bases between them. The CDR3 sequence is 14 residues long. This CDR3 reads CASSLKARLETQYF. DNA of the CDR3: TGTGCCAGCAGCTTGAAAGCGCGGCTCGAGACCCAGTACTTC.

The chain joins TRBV19 to TRBJ1-5, with a possible D match to TRBD1 (6 bases). The V gene's germline CDR1 is LNHDA and CDR2 SQIVND (reference sequence). Trimming removed 6 bases from V and 2 bases from J, with 11 bases in between. The CDR3 has 14 residues. The CDR3 bases are TGTGCCAGTAGGTCGGGACAACGCAATCAGCCCCAGCATTTT. Translated: CASRSGQRNQPQHF.

Worth noting for this clone: The junction does not match germline at one end; this may be a read error. The rearrangement uses TRBV28 and TRBJ2-7; 12 bases match TRBD2. The CDR3 sequence is 12 residues long. Germline values: CDR1 MDHEN, CDR2 SYDVKM. CDR3 loop: CASSPPGLAGSF. The CDR3 DNA follows: TGTGCCAGCAGCCCTCCCGGACTAGCGGGAAGCTTC. The whole variable domain, filled in from reference TRBV28 and TRBJ2-7, reads DVKVTQSSRYLVKRTGEKVFLECVQDMDHENMFWYRQDPGLGLRLIYFSYDVKMKEKGDIPEGYSVSREKKERFSLILESASTNQTSMYLCASSPPGLAGSFGPGTRLTVT.

The rearrangement links TRBV5-1 to TRBJ2-5, with D perhaps matching TRBD1 (5 bases). Trimming pared 0 bases from V and 4 bases from J, leaving 13 bases between. Germline V gene lookup returns CDR1 SGHRS and CDR2 YFSETQ. This CDR3 comprises 15 residues. The CDR3 region is CASSLALGAAETQYF. CDR3 sequence (DNA): TGCGCCAGCAGCTTGGCGTTAGGGGCGGCAGAGACCCAGTACTTC.

The chain joins TRBV19 to TRBJ2-3; D is unresolved. V was pared by 6 bases and J by 4 bases, with 17 bases between. The CDR3 is made up of 15 amino acids. Germline assignment: CDR1 LNHDA and CDR2 SQIVND (reference sequence). CDR3 loop: CASSTYFVGADTQYF. CDR3 DNA: TGTGCCAGTAGCACATATTTCGTCGGAGCAGATACGCAGTATTTT.

The rearrangement joins TRBV7-2 to TRBJ1-5; D remains unclear. The ends were cut back, 3 bases at V and 4 bases at J, with 7 bases in the middle. The germline V gene encodes CDR1 SGHTA and CDR2 FQGNSA. CDR3 length: 13 amino acids. In DNA form, the CDR3 reads TGTGCCAGCAGCTTGGGCTGGAATCAGCCCCAGCATTTT. This translates into CASSLGWNQPQHF.

The chain recombines TRBV28 with TRBJ1-5, with a weak D call TRBD1 (5 bases). Trimming removed 5 bases at V and 0 bases at J, with 8 bases between. Per germline, CDR1 MDHEN and CDR2 SYDVKM. The CDR3 runs to 14 residues. The CDR3 nucleotides read TGTGCCAGCAGTCCCCAGGGTAGCAATCAGCCCCAGCATTTT. It encodes CASSPQGSNQPQHF.

The V and J genes are TRBV7-9 and TRBJ2-3; no clear D gene. Germline V gives CDR1 SEHNR, CDR2 FQNEAQ (reference sequence). The CDR3 length is 13 residues. Trimming shortened V by 3 bases and J by 6 bases, and 10 bases separated the two germline ends. In DNA form, the CDR3 reads TGTGCCAGCAGCTTTCTGCACGAGGATACGCAGTATTTT. Amino acid sequence: CASSFLHEDTQYF.

The chain recombines TRBV18 with TRBJ2-7, with 8 positions matching TRBD1. Germline loops: CDR1 KGHSH, CDR2 LQKENI. Trimming removed 3 bases from V and 3 bases from J; junction bases left unmatched: 7. This CDR3 has 15 amino acids. CDR3 sequence (DNA): TGTGCCAGCTCACCGGACAGGGACAGCGACTACGAGCAGTACTTC. It is translated as CASSPDRDSDYEQYF.

The genes are TRBV10-3 and TRBJ2-7; 9 bases match TRBD1. Germline V gives CDR1 ENHRY, CDR2 SYGVKD. The CDR3 loop spans 16 amino acids. V lost 2 bases, J lost 2 bases, and 7 bases stayed unmatched. CDR3 region: CAISEVWTGETYEQYF. The CDR3 DNA reads TGTGCCATCAGTGAGGTTTGGACAGGGGAAACCTACGAGCAGTACTTC.

J is TRBJ2-2 and V is TRBV5-4; tentatively, D is TRBD2 (5 bases). CDR3 length: 15 amino acids. The germline CDR1 and CDR2 sequences are SGHNT and YYREEE (reference sequence). With 0 bases removed from V and 8 bases from J, the gap between germline ends came to 14 bases. The CDR3 spells CASSLAERPTGELFF. The CDR3 DNA sequence: TGTGCCAGCAGCTTGGCGGAGCGGCCCACGGGGGAGCTGTTTTTT.

This clone turned up a few times. This same CDR3 is encoded by further DNA sequences in the sample. This chain connects TRBV5-1 to TRBJ2-1; 11 bases match TRBD1. Trimming removed 5 bases from V and 7 bases from J; junction bases left unmatched: 8. The CDR3 covers 15 residues. Germline values: CDR1 SGHRS, CDR2 YFSETQ. CDR3 nucleotide sequence: TGCGCCAGCAGTTTCGGACAGGGGGCTTCAAATGAGCAGTTCTTC. This sequence encodes CASSFGQGASNEQFF.

The CDR3 sequence: CASSVLGARYTEAFF. The CDR3, as DNA: TGTGCCAGCAGCGTCCTGGGGGCTCGGTACACTGAAGCTTTCTTT. J is TRBJ1-1 and V is TRBV11-2; D possibly corresponds to TRBD1 (6 bases). The ends were cut back, 5 bases at V and 3 bases at J, with 16 bases in the middle. There are 15 residues in the CDR3. Germline-derived CDR1 and CDR2 are SGHAT and FQNNGV.

V gene TRBV30 combines with J gene TRBJ2-7; 11 bases fit TRBD1. Germline assignment: CDR1 GTSNPN and CDR2 SVGIG (reference sequence). V was pared by 4 bases and J by 3 bases, with 5 bases of the junction left unmatched. CDR3 length: 14 amino acids. CDR3 in DNA: TGTGCCTGGATCCTCGGGACAGGGGGCTACGAGCAGTACTTC. It is translated as CAWILGTGGYEQYF.

The rearrangement links TRBV3-1 (or the pseudogene TRBV3-2) to TRBJ2-7; unclear D gene. Germline V gives CDR1 LGHDT, CDR2 YNNKEL (reference sequence). Between the trimmed V and J ends, which lost 2 bases and 3 bases, there was a span of 5 bases. The CDR3 totals 12 residues. CDR3 residues: CASSQFGYEQYF. The CDR3 DNA reads TGTGCCAGCAGCCAATTCGGCTACGAGCAGTACTTC.

The rearrangement uses TRBV19 and TRBJ1-5; 7 nucleotides match TRBD1. CDR3 length equals 14 residues. Germline V gene lookup returns CDR1 LNHDA and CDR2 SQIVND (reference sequence). The ends lost 5 bases at V and 4 bases at J; junction bases unmatched: 5. This CDR3 is CASSQGERNQPQHF. The CDR3 DNA is TGTGCCAGTAGTCAGGGGGAGAGGAATCAGCCCCAGCATTTT.

The genes are TRBV2 and TRBJ1-4, with D unclear. Trimming left V 7 bases short and J 0 bases short, with 6 bases between. CDR1 SNHLY and CDR2 FYNNEI come from the germline V gene. The CDR3 is 13 residues long. The CDR3 sequence is CASTQSTNEKLFF. In DNA form, the CDR3 reads TGTGCCAGCACCCAGTCAACTAATGAAAAACTGTTTTTT.

This clone was detected only a few times. The chain joins TRBV15 to TRBJ1-1, with 11 bases lining up with TRBD1. The CDR3 sequence is 17 residues long. Looked up from germline, CDR1 is LNHNV and CDR2 is YYDKDF (reference sequence). J gave up 5 bases and V 0 bases, and 8 bases lay outside the gene matches. The CDR3 spells CATSREGTGGSRTEAFF. The CDR3, as DNA: TGTGCCACCAGCAGAGAAGGGACAGGGGGAAGTCGTACTGAAGCTTTCTTT.

The V call is TRBV6-5, the J call TRBJ1-5; 7 positions match TRBD1. CDR3 length: 14 amino acids. Germline V gives CDR1 MNHEY, CDR2 SVGAGI. Germline trimming cut 6 bases from V and 5 bases from J; bases unmatched to any gene: 7. The CDR3 loop reads CASRSGGNYQPQHF. DNA for the CDR3: TGTGCCAGCAGGTCAGGGGGAAATTATCAGCCCCAGCATTTT.

CDR3 nucleotide sequence: TGTGCCAGCACGCCCAGCGGAGGCTACAATGAGCAGTTCTTC. Its protein product is CASTPSGGYNEQFF. V is TRBV5-4 and J is TRBJ2-1; a possible D gene is TRBD2 (5 bases). The CDR3 totals 14 residues. Trimming took off 6 bases at V and 3 bases at J, with 13 bases between the two ends. The germline V gene encodes CDR1 SGHNT and CDR2 YYREEE (reference sequence). Variable domain in full (rest from reference TRBV5-4 and TRBJ2-1): ETGVTQSPTHLIKTRGQQVTLRCSSQSGHNTVSWYQQALGQGPQFIFQYYREEENGRGNFPPRFSGLQFPNYSSELNVNALELDDSALYLCASTPSGGYNEQFFGPGTRLTVL.